This T cell receptor beta chain was observed in a study of CD8 T cells in Susac syndrome. Trimming stripped 0 bases from V and 2 bases from J, with 7 bases between. This CDR3 is 14 amino acids long. CDR1 is MNHEY and CDR2 is SMNVEV in the germline V gene (reference sequence). Random hexamers primed reverse transcription of roughly 0.45 to 1 ug RNA. TCRdb re-called the immunoSEQ multiplex PCR reads through MiXCR, storing one row per CDR3 protein. The sample has 110,000 or so distinct CDR3 sequences, 80% to 95% seen once. This sequence was found in a human donor in good health. The chain employs TRBV27 and TRBJ1-2; weak D call: TRBD1 (5 bases). The sequenced sample consisted of CD4+ T cells from PBMCs. CDR3 coding DNA: TGTGCCAGCAGTTTATCGCGGGGGAACTATGGCTACACCTTC. Its protein product is CASSLSRGNYGYTF.